Sequencing of this T cell receptor beta chain was carried out in a study of T cell repertoires in cytomegalovirus infection. Study in general: HLA-B-restricted CMV epitopes that are well studied were used alongside recently identified HLA-C-restricted ones. Both a matching HLA type and CMV infection were indicated by public TCR beta signatures.

In the case of this clonotype: The antigen is not known.

Germline V gives CDR1 MNHEY, CDR2 SMNVEV (reference sequence). Trimming pared 7 bases from V and 6 bases from J, leaving 9 bases between. The CDR3 is 11 amino acids. TCRdb independently ran MiXCR on the reads; one entry per CDR3 protein. The sample holds about 900,000 distinct CDR3 sequences, about a third seen once. General observations from the study: There were carriers of CMV plus the relevant HLA, and cumulative public TCR beta family frequency identified them. HLA-C-restricted, CMV-specific TCR beta clonotypes were dominant ex vivo.

The chain has TRBV27 and TRBJ1-1; D remains ambiguous. The input for sequencing was cultured CD8+ T cells from PBMCs, taken from culture after CMV antigen stimulation. This TCR derives from a human donor in good health (CMV status not recorded). Some clones in this sample may be carry-over from other donors' samples. Here the CDR3 reads CASKLGAEAFF. The CDR3 DNA follows: TGTGCCAGCAAATTGGGCGCTGAAGCTTTCTTT.